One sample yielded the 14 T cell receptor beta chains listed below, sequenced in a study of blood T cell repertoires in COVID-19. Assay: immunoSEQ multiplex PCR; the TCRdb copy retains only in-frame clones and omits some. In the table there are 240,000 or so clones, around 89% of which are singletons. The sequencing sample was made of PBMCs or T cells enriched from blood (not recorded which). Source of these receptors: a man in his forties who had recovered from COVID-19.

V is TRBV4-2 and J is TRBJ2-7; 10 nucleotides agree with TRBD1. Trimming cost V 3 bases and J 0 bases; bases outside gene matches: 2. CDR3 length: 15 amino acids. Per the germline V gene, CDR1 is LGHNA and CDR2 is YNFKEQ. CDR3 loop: CASSHRDRGSYEQYF. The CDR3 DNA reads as TGTGCCAGCAGCCACCGGGACAGGGGCTCCTACGAGCAGTACTTC.

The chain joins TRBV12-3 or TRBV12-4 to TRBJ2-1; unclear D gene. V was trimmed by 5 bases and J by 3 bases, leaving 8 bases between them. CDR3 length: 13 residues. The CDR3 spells CASSPFRYNEQFF. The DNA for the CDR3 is TGTGCCAGCAGTCCCTTTCGCTACAATGAGCAGTTCTTC.

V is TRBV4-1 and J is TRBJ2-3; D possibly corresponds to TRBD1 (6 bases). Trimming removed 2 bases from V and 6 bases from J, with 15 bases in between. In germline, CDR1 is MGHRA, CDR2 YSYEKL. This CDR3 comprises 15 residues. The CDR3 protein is CASSQKHRDRDTQYF. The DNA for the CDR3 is TGCGCCAGCAGCCAAAAACACCGAGACAGGGATACGCAGTATTTT.

This chain's CDR3 is CSVEQDGLAGAPSEQFF. CDR3 nucleotides: TGCAGCGTTGAACAAGACGGACTAGCGGGAGCTCCCAGCGAGCAGTTCTTC. The rearrangement joins TRBV29-1 to TRBJ2-1; 13 bases agree with TRBD2. CDR3 size: 17 residues. V shed 2 bases, J shed 10 bases, and the junction held 14 bases outside the gene matches. Per germline, CDR1 SQVTM and CDR2 ANQGSEA.

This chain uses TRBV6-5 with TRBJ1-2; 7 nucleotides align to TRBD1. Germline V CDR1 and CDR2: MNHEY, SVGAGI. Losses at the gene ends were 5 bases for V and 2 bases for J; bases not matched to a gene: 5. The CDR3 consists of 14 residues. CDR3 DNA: TGTGCCAGCAGTATGCGAGGGGGCAACTATGGCTACACCTTC. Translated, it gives CASSMRGGNYGYTF.

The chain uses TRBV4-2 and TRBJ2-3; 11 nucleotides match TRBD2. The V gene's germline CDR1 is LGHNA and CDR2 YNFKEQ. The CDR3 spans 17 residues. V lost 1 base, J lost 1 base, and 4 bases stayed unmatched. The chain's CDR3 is CASSQVAGGIGTDTQYF. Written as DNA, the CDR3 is TGTGCCAGCAGCCAAGTAGCGGGGGGGATTGGCACAGATACGCAGTATTTT.

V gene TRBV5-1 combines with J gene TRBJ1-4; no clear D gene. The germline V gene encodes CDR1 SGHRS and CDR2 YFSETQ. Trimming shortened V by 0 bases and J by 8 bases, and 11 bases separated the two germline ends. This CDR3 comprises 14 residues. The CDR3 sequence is CASSLEAGKEKLFF. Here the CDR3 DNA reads TGCGCCAGCAGCTTGGAAGCAGGAAAAGAAAAACTGTTTTTT.

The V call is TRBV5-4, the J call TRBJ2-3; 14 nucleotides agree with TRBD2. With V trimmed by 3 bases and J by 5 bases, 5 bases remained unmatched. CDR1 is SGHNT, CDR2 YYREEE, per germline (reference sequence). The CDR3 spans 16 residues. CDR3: CASSSGLAGGRDTQYF. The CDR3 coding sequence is TGTGCCAGCAGCTCCGGACTAGCGGGGGGCAGAGATACGCAGTATTTT.

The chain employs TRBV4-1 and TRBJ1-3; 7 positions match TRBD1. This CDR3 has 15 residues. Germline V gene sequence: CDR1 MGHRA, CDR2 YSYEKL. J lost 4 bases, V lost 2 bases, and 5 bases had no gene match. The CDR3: CASSQIPGQGNTIYF. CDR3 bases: TGCGCCAGCAGCCAAATTCCGGGACAGGGAAACACCATATATTTT.

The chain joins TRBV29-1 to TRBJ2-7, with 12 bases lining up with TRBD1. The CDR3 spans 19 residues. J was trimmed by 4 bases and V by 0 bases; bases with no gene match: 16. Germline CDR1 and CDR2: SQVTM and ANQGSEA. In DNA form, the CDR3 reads TGCAGCGTTGAAGACCCCCGCCCGGGACAGGGGGCGAGCGGGTACGAGCAGTACTTC. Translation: CSVEDPRPGQGASGYEQYF.

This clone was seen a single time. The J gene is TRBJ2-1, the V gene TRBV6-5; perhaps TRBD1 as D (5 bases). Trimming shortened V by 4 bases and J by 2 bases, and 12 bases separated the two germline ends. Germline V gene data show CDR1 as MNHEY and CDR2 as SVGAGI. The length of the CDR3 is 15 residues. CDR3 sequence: CASSFRQTTYNEQFF. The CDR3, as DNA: TGTGCCAGCAGTTTCCGACAGACGACCTACAATGAGCAGTTCTTC.

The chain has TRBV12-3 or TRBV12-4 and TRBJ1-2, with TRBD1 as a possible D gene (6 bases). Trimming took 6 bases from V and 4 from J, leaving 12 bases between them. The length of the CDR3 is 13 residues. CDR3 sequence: CASSLQGSYGYTF. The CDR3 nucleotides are TGTGCCAGCAGCCTACAGGGTTCCTATGGCTACACCTTC.

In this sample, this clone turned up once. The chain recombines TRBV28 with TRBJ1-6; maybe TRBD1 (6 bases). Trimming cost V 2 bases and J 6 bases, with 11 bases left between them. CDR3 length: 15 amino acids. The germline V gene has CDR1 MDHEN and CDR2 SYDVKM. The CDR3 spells CASSLTGMRNSPLHF. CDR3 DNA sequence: TGTGCCAGCAGTTTAACAGGGATGCGTAATTCACCCCTCCACTTT.

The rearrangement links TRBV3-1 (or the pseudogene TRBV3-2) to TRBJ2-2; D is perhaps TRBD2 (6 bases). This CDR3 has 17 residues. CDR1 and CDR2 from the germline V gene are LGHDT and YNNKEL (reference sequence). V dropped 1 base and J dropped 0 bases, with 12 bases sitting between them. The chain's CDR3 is CASSQGLGGTNTGELFF. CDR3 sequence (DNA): TGTGCCAGCAGCCAAGGTTTGGGGGGAACGAACACCGGGGAGCTGTTTTTT.